This TCR beta chain comes out of a study of CD8 T cells in Susac syndrome (dated 2019 in TCRdb). With regard to the full study: Whether CD8+ T cell activation and differentiation in Susac syndrome was antigen driven was tested using repertoire sequencing. Clonality of the CD8+ T cell repertoire was compared between more than 10 healthy donors, 14 Susac syndrome patients and 15 multiple sclerosis patients. Study-wide findings and limitations: The TCR sequencing and HLA analysis was acknowledged to have included a relatively small number of individuals.

V and J are trimmed by 3 bases and 8 bases, and the gene matches miss 11 bases of the junction. The cysteine opens and the phenylalanine closes a CDR3 of 17 amino acids. Kept here is only the CDR3 DNA, which spans 51 bases and is read in frame from base 1. Based on the germline V gene (reference sequence), the CDR1 and CDR2 sequences are LNHDA and SQIVND. High-throughput TCR beta sequencing profiled peripheral blood CD8+ and CD4+ T cells from healthy donors, Susac syndrome patients and multiple sclerosis patients. Treatment-naive patients with stable or active relapsing-remitting disease fulfilling revised McDonald criteria were used as multiple sclerosis controls. Bulk CD8+ and CD4+ T cells were purified by magnetic negative isolation, whereas CD8+ TEMRA cells were enriched by FACS. Blood was drawn into EDTA tubes, processed within 24 hours, and PBMCs were isolated by density gradient centrifugation. PBMCs intended for TCR sequencing were cryopreserved in liquid nitrogen and thawed later in a water bath at 37 degrees C. A purity of at least 90% was achieved for sorted or isolated CD4+, CD8+ and CD8+ TEMRA cells.

RNA was extracted using the RNeasy kit, and about 0.45 to 1 ug of the RNA was reverse transcribed with random hexamers. The immunoSEQ multiplex PCR assay, which covers 54 Vbeta and 13 Jbeta segments, was used to amplify TCR beta CDR3 regions. PCR amplification bias was corrected using a synthetic template baseline for primer optimization and computational correction. The original pipeline was this. Reads were annotated to V, D and J genes according to IMGT and were analyzed with immunoSEQ Analyzer, with only productive sequences retained. Clonality was calculated as one minus the Shannon entropy normalized by log2 of the number of productive unique sequences. For each patient and control, public and private clones were evaluated within the 100 most prevalent clones. Clones were defined as Susac-specific when absent from the healthy and MS cohorts, from over a thousand published viral clones and from other ImmuneACCESS disease sequences. TCRdb handled the public reads itself, with Q25 trimming in fastp and clone calling in MiXCR, and kept productive beta chains. Every CDR3 protein is listed once, alongside the most common genes and DNA of its rows. The V and J calls were determined by TCRdb, not by the authors. Present in this sample are approximately 300,000 distinct CDR3 sequences, around nine tenths of which were seen just once. Under 0.2% of the sample is taken by the ten largest.

This clonotype was counted a single time. No antigen is known for it. Within one base of it there is no much larger clone, and no base qualities were kept. Evidence from one read is weak. The rearrangement combines TRBV19 with TRBJ2-1; the junction holds 12 bases that match TRBD2. The sample taken for sequencing was CD8+ T cells from PBMCs. This TCR was recovered from a human donor with multiple sclerosis. The CDR3 protein is CASSIVSSSGRADEQFF. The base sequence is TGTGCCAGTAGTATCGTAAGTTCTAGCGGGAGGGCCGATGAGCAGTTCTTC. Here the CDR3 is joined to the reference TRBV19 and TRBJ2-1 genes, and the full variable domain is: DGGITQSPKYLFRKEGQNVTLSCEQNLNHDAMYWYRQDPGQGLRLIYYSQIVNDFQKGDIAEGYSVSREKKESFPLTVTSAQKNPTAFYLCASSIVSSSGRADEQFFGPGTRLTVL.